One sample yielded the 21 T cell receptor beta chains listed below, sequenced in a study of blood T cell repertoires in COVID-19. Sequenced by immunoSEQ multiplex PCR; TCRdb stores in-frame clones only, minus some. The sample contains 150,000 to 200,000 clones, 90% of which appear only once. The sequencing sample was made of peripheral blood. The receptors were gathered from a man aged 50-60 years with acute or convalescent COVID-19.

This sequence joins TRBV3-1 (or the pseudogene TRBV3-2) and TRBJ1-1, with TRBD1 matching 7 bases. CDR1 is LGHDT and CDR2 is YNNKEL in the germline V gene (reference sequence). After removal of 10 bases from V and 3 bases from J, the junction contained 8 bases not matched to a gene. There are 13 residues in the CDR3. CDR3 in amino acids: CATRNRGDTEAFF. In DNA, the CDR3 is TGTGCCACCCGGAACAGGGGAGACACTGAAGCTTTCTTT.

The chain is built from TRBV29-1 and TRBJ2-3; no clear D. The CDR3 length is 11 residues. Trimming took off 4 bases at V and 4 bases at J, with 6 bases between the two ends. Germline CDR1 SQVTM, CDR2 ANQGSEA. The CDR3 sequence: CSVASPDTQYF. CDR3 in DNA: TGCAGCGTTGCGTCTCCAGATACGCAGTATTTT.

The chain links TRBV14 to TRBJ2-7; 9 positions match TRBD2. Germline V gene sequence: CDR1 SGHDN, CDR2 FVKESK. V shed 0 bases and J 0 bases; nucleotides not matched to a gene: 9. The CDR3 spans 18 residues. CDR3 nucleotides: TGTGCCAGCAGCCAAGATGTTCGAAGCGGGAGGAGCTCCTACGAGCAGTACTTC. This sequence encodes CASSQDVRSGRSSYEQYF.

A word on this clone: The sample carries other DNA sequences with the same CDR3. The chain joins TRBV19 to TRBJ1-5, with D possibly TRBD1 on 6 matching bases. This CDR3 has 13 amino acids. V dropped 7 bases and J dropped 4 bases, with 11 bases sitting between them. Looked up from germline, CDR1 is LNHDA and CDR2 is SQIVND (reference sequence). CDR3 in amino acids: CASTPTGNQPQHF. As DNA, the CDR3 is TGTGCCAGTACTCCTACAGGGAATCAGCCCCAGCATTTT.

The chain carries TRBV2 and TRBJ2-7; possibly TRBD2 for D (6 bases). The CDR3 covers 16 residues. Germline assignment: CDR1 SNHLY and CDR2 FYNNEI. V dropped 6 bases and J dropped 4 bases, with 22 bases sitting between them. CDR3 sequence: CASSGGVLYSKYEQYV. DNA for the CDR3: TGTGCCAGCAGCGGAGGGGTCCTGTACAGCAAATACGAGCAGTACGTC.

This clone was detected once. The gene calls are TRBV5-1 and TRBJ2-3, with TRBD2 as a possible D gene (6 bases). CDR3 length: 17 residues. V dropped 1 base and J dropped 5 bases, with 20 bases sitting between them. CDR1 SGHRS and CDR2 YFSETQ come from the germline V gene. CDR3 sequence: CASSLTGVTSLRDTQYF. CDR3 DNA sequence: TGCGCCAGCAGCTTGACTGGCGTGACTAGTTTGCGAGATACGCAGTATTTT. Looking up the rest from reference TRBV5-1 and TRBJ2-3 gives the full variable domain: KAGVTQTPRYLIKTRGQQVTLSCSPISGHRSVSWYQQTPGQGLQFLFEYFSETQRNKGNFPGRFSGRQFSNSRSEMNVSTLELGDSALYLCASSLTGVTSLRDTQYFGPGTRLTVL.

V gene TRBV19 combines with J gene TRBJ1-5; the match to TRBD1 covers 7 bases. Germline trimming cut 7 bases from V and 2 bases from J; bases unmatched to any gene: 8. Germline loops: CDR1 LNHDA, CDR2 SQIVND (reference sequence). This CDR3 contains 15 residues. The CDR3 sequence is CASTMTGLGNQPQHF. The CDR3 DNA follows: TGTGCCAGTACCATGACAGGGTTGGGCAATCAGCCCCAGCATTTT.

The CDR3 DNA reads as TGTGCCAGCAGCTTCATAACGCGCTACGAGCAGTACTTC. This codes for CASSFITRYEQYF. The chain combines TRBV11-2 with TRBJ2-7, with D unresolved. This CDR3 has 13 amino acids. V was shortened by 3 bases and J by 3 bases, with 9 bases between the two germline ends. CDR1 and CDR2 from the germline V gene are SGHAT and FQNNGV.

This chain joins TRBV9 and TRBJ2-1; 8 nucleotides line up with TRBD1. V lost 2 bases and J lost 3; bases outside the gene matches: 7. Germline lookup yields CDR1 SGDLS and CDR2 YYNGEE. The CDR3 loop spans 16 amino acids. The CDR3 protein is CASSVRTGLNYNEQFF. DNA of the CDR3: TGTGCCAGCAGCGTCAGGACAGGGTTAAACTACAATGAGCAGTTCTTC.

The chain combines TRBV27 with TRBJ2-7; 9 nucleotides match TRBD2. CDR1 is MNHEY, CDR2 SMNVEV, per germline (reference sequence). The J segment lost 4 bases and the V segment lost 5 bases, leaving 9 bases of the junction unmatched. The CDR3 has 15 amino acids. The chain's CDR3 is CASSPTVTSGYEQYF. The CDR3, as DNA: TGTGCCAGCAGTCCCACGGTGACTAGCGGTTACGAGCAGTACTTC.

V gene TRBV28 combines with J gene TRBJ1-2; TRBD1 matches 7 bases. The V gene end was trimmed by 1 base and the J gene end by 3 bases; junction bases not matched to a gene: 5. Looked up from germline, CDR1 is MDHEN and CDR2 is SYDVKM. There are 15 residues in the CDR3. CDR3 DNA sequence: TGTGCCAGCAGTTTATTTAACGGACAGGACTATGGCTACACCTTC. This translates into CASSLFNGQDYGYTF.

The V and J genes are TRBV18 and TRBJ1-3; tentative D call: TRBD1 (5 bases). The germline CDR1 and CDR2 sequences are KGHSH and LQKENI. The V end lost 2 bases, the J end lost 1 base, and 15 bases lay between the germline ends. The CDR3 extends over 17 amino acids. The CDR3 sequence is CASSPRSQALSGNTIYF. The CDR3 bases are TGTGCCAGCTCACCAAGATCACAGGCCCTATCTGGAAACACCATATATTTT.

This sequence joins TRBV2 and TRBJ1-2, with D unclear. The CDR3 spans 15 residues. Between the trimmed V and J ends, which lost 3 bases and 5 bases, there was a span of 16 bases. The germline CDR1 and CDR2 sequences are SNHLY and FYNNEI. The CDR3 coding sequence is TGTGCCAGCAGTGAGAGCCAGGAAAGGAGGTATGGCTACACCTTC. Its translation is CASSESQERRYGYTF.

This sequence joins TRBV28 and TRBJ2-1, with TRBD2 as a possible D gene (7 bases). Germline V gene sequence: CDR1 MDHEN, CDR2 SYDVKM. This CDR3 comprises 16 residues. Trimming removed 7 bases at V and 8 bases at J, with 24 bases between. CDR3 loop: CASIPGGTRGHHEQFF. The CDR3 nucleotides read TGTGCCAGCATCCCCGGGGGGACTCGGGGGCACCATGAGCAGTTCTTC.

The chain employs TRBV3-1 (or the pseudogene TRBV3-2) and TRBJ2-5, with a weak D call TRBD2 (7 bases). This CDR3 contains 14 residues. The germline V and J ends were trimmed by 8 bases and 5 bases, with 18 bases remaining between them. The V gene's germline CDR1 is LGHDT and CDR2 YNNKEL (reference sequence). The CDR3 nucleotides are TGTGCCAGCGAAGTGAATAGGGGGGGGGAGACCCAGTACTTC. Its protein is CASEVNRGGETQYF.

The rearrangement links TRBV12-5 to TRBJ2-3; 7 bases are shared with TRBD2. This CDR3 region has 16 residues. Trimming took 5 bases from V and 1 from J; bases not matched to a gene: 9. Germline V gene lookup returns CDR1 LGHNT and CDR2 FRNRAP. CDR3 DNA sequence: TGTGCTAGTGGTACGGGAGGCCTCCTACGCACAGATACGCAGTATTTT. Its protein product is CASGTGGLLRTDTQYF.

The chain links TRBV27 to TRBJ1-1, with TRBD1 matching over 7 bases. The CDR3 totals 11 residues. From germline, CDR1 is MNHEY and CDR2 SMNVEV (reference sequence). The trim removed 5 bases at V and 8 bases at J, leaving 2 bases unmatched. The DNA for the CDR3 is TGTGCCAGCAGTCGACAGGGAGAAGCTTTCTTT. It encodes CASSRQGEAFF.

The CDR3 protein is CASSLSPVGPQHF. The CDR3 nucleotides are TGTGCCAGCAGCTTGTCACCAGTTGGTCCCCAGCATTTT. The chain links TRBV5-4 to TRBJ1-5, with D unresolved. The V end was cut by 1 base, the J end by 10 bases, with 12 bases between. CDR1 and CDR2 (germline): SGHNT, YYREEE (reference sequence). This CDR3 is 13 amino acids long.

This chain joins TRBV9 and TRBJ1-1; D gene unclear. V lost 0 bases, J lost 5 bases, and 8 bases lay in between. From germline, CDR1 is SGDLS and CDR2 YYNGEE. There are 13 residues in the CDR3. CDR3 residues: CASSVGEWTEAFF. CDR3 in DNA: TGTGCCAGCAGCGTAGGGGAGTGGACTGAAGCTTTCTTT.

This chain connects TRBV10-3 to TRBJ2-2, with TRBD1 as a possible D gene (5 bases). CDR1 and CDR2 (germline): ENHRY, SYGVKD. This CDR3 contains 15 residues. V lost 6 bases and J lost 1, with 12 bases in between. For the CDR3, the DNA is TGTGCCATCAGAGACCTGACAGAGAACACCGGGGAGCTGTTTTTT. It translates to CAIRDLTENTGELFF.

This sequence joins TRBV18 and TRBJ2-7, with unresolved D. Germline CDR1 KGHSH, CDR2 LQKENI. This CDR3 spans 13 amino acids. V was shortened by 0 bases and J by 3 bases, with 6 bases between the two germline ends. CDR3 sequence reads: CASSPPHSYEQYV. CDR3 sequence (DNA): TGTGCCAGCTCACCACCGCACAGCTACGAGCAGTACGTC.